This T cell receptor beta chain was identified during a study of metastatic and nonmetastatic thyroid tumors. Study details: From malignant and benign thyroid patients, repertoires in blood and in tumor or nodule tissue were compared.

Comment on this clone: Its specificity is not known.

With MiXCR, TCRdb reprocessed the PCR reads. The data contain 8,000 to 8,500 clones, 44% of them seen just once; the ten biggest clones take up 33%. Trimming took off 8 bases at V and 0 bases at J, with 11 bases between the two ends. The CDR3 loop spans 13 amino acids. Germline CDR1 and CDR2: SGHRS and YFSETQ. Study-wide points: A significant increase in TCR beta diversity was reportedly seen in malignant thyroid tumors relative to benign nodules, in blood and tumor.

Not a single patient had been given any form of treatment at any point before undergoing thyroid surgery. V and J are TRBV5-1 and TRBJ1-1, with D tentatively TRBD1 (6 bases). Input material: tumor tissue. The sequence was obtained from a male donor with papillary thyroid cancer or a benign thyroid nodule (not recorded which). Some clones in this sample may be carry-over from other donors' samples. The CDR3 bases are TGCGCCAGTCAACAGGGATTGAACACTGAAGCTTTCTTT. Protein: CASQQGLNTEAFF.